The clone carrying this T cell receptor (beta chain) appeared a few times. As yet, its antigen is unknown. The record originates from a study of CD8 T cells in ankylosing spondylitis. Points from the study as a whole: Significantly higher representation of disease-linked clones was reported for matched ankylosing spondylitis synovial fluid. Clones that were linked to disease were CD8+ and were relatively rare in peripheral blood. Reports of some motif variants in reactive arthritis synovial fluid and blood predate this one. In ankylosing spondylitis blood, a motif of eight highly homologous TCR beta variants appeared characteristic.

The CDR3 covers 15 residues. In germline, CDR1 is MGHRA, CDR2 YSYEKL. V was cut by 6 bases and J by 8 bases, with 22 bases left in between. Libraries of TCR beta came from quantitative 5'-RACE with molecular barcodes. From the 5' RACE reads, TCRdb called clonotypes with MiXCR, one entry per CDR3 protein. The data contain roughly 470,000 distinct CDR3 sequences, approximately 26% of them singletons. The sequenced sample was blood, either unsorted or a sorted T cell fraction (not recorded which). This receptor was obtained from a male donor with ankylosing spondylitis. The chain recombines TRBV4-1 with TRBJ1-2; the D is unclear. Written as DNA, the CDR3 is TGCGCCAGCAGATCATGGAACAGACCAAAAGAAGGCTACACCTTC. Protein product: CASRSWNRPKEGYTF.